Below are 20 T cell receptor beta chains sequenced from a single sample in a study of siplizumab effects on memory and regulatory T cells. TCRdb's table, derived via immunoSEQ multiplex PCR, lists solely in-frame clones and lacks some. The sample includes roughly 56,000 clones, 80% to 95% of them seen just once. The sample comprised CD8+ T cells sorted from blood. The receptors were gathered from a human donor in good health.

The J gene is TRBJ1-2, the V gene TRBV9; TRBD1 might be the D (5 bases). Deletions cut 4 bases from V and 4 bases from J, with 17 bases between. The CDR3 is made up of 15 amino acids. CDR1 SGDLS and CDR2 YYNGEE come from the germline V gene. Here the CDR3 reads CASSPPPGPGYGYTF. The CDR3 nucleotides read TGTGCCAGCAGCCCCCCCCCGGGGCCCGGCTATGGCTACACCTTC.

This clone was detected only a few times. The chain joins TRBV7-9 to TRBJ1-1; the D is unclear. CDR3 length: 14 residues. Germline CDR1 is SEHNR and CDR2 is FQNEAQ (reference sequence). Deletions cut 5 bases from V and 4 bases from J, with 14 bases between. The CDR3 sequence: CASSPIRGGTEAFF. Written as DNA, the CDR3 is TGTGCCAGCAGCCCTATACGGGGAGGCACTGAAGCTTTCTTT.

The chain carries TRBV2 and TRBJ2-1; TRBD2 might be the D (6 bases). Germline loops: CDR1 SNHLY, CDR2 FYNNEI. The CDR3 consists of 17 residues. Trimming took 4 bases from V and 0 from J, leaving 16 bases between them. The CDR3 coding sequence is TGTGCCAGCAGTGGCGGGACTCCCAAAAGCTCCTACAATGAGCAGTTCTTC. It specifies CASSGGTPKSSYNEQFF.

The chain uses TRBV9 and TRBJ2-1; 8 positions match TRBD2. CDR3 length: 15 residues. The V segment lost 5 bases and the J segment 0 bases; nucleotides outside the gene matches: 4. Germline CDR1 reads SGDLS; CDR2 reads YYNGEE. CDR3 amino acids: CASSASGSSYNEQFF. As DNA, the CDR3 is TGTGCCAGCAGTGCCAGCGGGAGCTCCTACAATGAGCAGTTCTTC.

The J gene is TRBJ2-7, the V gene TRBV29-1; 13 positions match TRBD2. V was clipped by 8 bases and J by 5 bases; unmatched bases: 6. CDR3 length: 13 amino acids. Per germline, CDR1 SQVTM and CDR2 ANQGSEA. The CDR3 bases are TGCAGCATGACTAGCGGGAGGTCCCACGAGCAGTACTTC. This encodes CSMTSGRSHEQYF.

This clone appeared a single time. This chain joins TRBV9 and TRBJ2-3; 11 bases agree with TRBD2. With V trimmed by 4 bases and J by 4 bases, 5 bases remained unmatched. The CDR3 consists of 15 residues. The V gene's germline CDR1 is SGDLS and CDR2 YYNGEE. The DNA for the CDR3 is TGTGCCAGCAGCACGACTAGCGGGATGTCAGATACGCAGTATTTT. Encoded protein: CASSTTSGMSDTQYF.

J is TRBJ2-7 and V is TRBV11-2, with TRBD2 matching 8 bases. Germline assignment: CDR1 SGHAT and CDR2 FQNNGV. The ends lost 5 bases at V and 5 bases at J; junction bases unmatched: 17. The CDR3 spans 17 residues. In DNA form, the CDR3 reads TGTGCCAGCAGCCAAAATTTCCCGGGACTAGTAATCCACGAGCAGTACTTC. It is translated as CASSQNFPGLVIHEQYF.

The chain combines TRBV7-6 with TRBJ2-5; D is uncertain. The CDR3 is made up of 14 amino acids. V was cut by 2 bases and J by 5 bases, with 12 bases left in between. Germline-derived CDR1 and CDR2 are SGHVS and FNYEAQ. CDR3 nucleotides: TGTGCCAGCAGCTTACGACTCGGGTGGGAGACCCAGTACTTC. It specifies CASSLRLGWETQYF.

This chain uses TRBV6-4 with TRBJ1-2; 7 bases are a match to TRBD1. This CDR3 region has 14 residues. Germline V gene data show CDR1 as MRHNA and CDR2 as SNTAGT. With 6 bases clipped from V and 2 bases from J, the junction kept 6 bases outside the gene matches. The DNA for the CDR3 is TGTGCCAGCAGGGGCCAGGGGGTCAACTATGGCTACACCTTC. It codes for CASRGQGVNYGYTF.

This clone ranks as large. V usage is TRBV4-1 and J usage is TRBJ2-7; 9 bases align to TRBD1. Looked up from germline, CDR1 is MGHRA and CDR2 is YSYEKL. CDR3 size: 21 residues. V gave up 0 bases and J gave up 3 bases; unmatched junction bases: 21. CDR3 amino acids: CASSQDPSLLFGQGTFYEQYF. The CDR3 bases are TGCGCCAGCAGCCAAGACCCTTCGCTACTCTTCGGACAGGGGACCTTCTACGAGCAGTACTTC.

J is TRBJ2-7 and V is TRBV30, with 8 bases lining up with TRBD2. The CDR3 runs 13 residues. CDR1 and CDR2 (germline): GTSNPN, SVGIG (reference sequence). The V segment lost 1 base and the J segment 3 bases; nucleotides outside the gene matches: 2. Written as DNA, the CDR3 is TGTGCCTGGAGTGGTGCGGGAGGCTACGAGCAGTACTTC. The encoded protein is CAWSGAGGYEQYF.

The CDR3 region has the DNA TGTGCCAGCAGCACTGGACGGGGCTCTGGGGCCAACGTCCTGACTTTC. Its protein product is CASSTGRGSGANVLTF. The chain employs TRBV13 and TRBJ2-6; a weak D match, TRBD2 (5 bases). CDR1 and CDR2 (germline): PRHDT, FYEKMQ (reference sequence). V lost 5 bases and J 0 bases, leaving 11 bases between the germline ends. The CDR3 is 16 amino acids.

The chain uses TRBV11-3 and TRBJ1-3, with a tentative D call TRBD1 (5 bases). Germline V gene lookup returns CDR1 SGHNT and CDR2 YENEEA. The V and J ends lost 1 base and 4 bases respectively, with 23 bases between them. The CDR3 has 19 amino acids. The CDR3 region has the DNA TGTGCCAGCAGCTTAGTCGGAAGACAGCTTAACCCCACAGGAAACACCATATATTTT. It specifies CASSLVGRQLNPTGNTIYF.

CDR3 residues: CASSLEGFLETQYF. CDR3 nucleotides: TGCGCCAGCAGCTTGGAGGGGTTCTTGGAGACCCAGTACTTC. The rearrangement links TRBV5-1 to TRBJ2-5; TRBD1 might be the D (5 bases). Trimming removed 0 bases from V and 5 bases from J, with 11 bases in between. The CDR3 extends over 14 amino acids. Germline CDR1 is SGHRS and CDR2 is YFSETQ.

V usage is TRBV30 and J usage is TRBJ2-7; 9 bases align to TRBD2. The germline CDR1 and CDR2 sequences are GTSNPN and SVGIG (reference sequence). J gave up 2 bases and V 3 bases, and 5 bases lay outside the gene matches. The CDR3 is 14 amino acids. The CDR3: CAWSLRLAAYEQYF. The CDR3 DNA is TGTGCCTGGAGCCTTAGACTAGCGGCCTACGAGCAGTACTTC.

A single count supports this clone. The V call is TRBV6-5, the J call TRBJ2-5, with 7 bases fitting TRBD2. With V trimmed by 5 bases and J by 2 bases, 8 bases remained unmatched. Germline V lookup: CDR1 MNHEY, CDR2 SVGAGI. There are 15 residues in the CDR3. The CDR3 sequence: CASSGGGSVQETQYF. In nucleotides, the CDR3 is TGTGCCAGCAGTGGGGGGGGGAGCGTTCAAGAGACCCAGTACTTC.

The gene calls are TRBV5-1 and TRBJ2-7, with TRBD2 as a possible D gene (6 bases). This CDR3 spans 14 amino acids. V gave up 1 base and J gave up 2 bases, with 10 bases separating them. Germline V gene sequence: CDR1 SGHRS, CDR2 YFSETQ. The CDR3 DNA sequence: TGCGCCAGCAGCTTGCAGGGACTTCCCTACGAGCAGTACTTC. Translating gives CASSLQGLPYEQYF.

The genes are TRBV27 and TRBJ2-2, with D perhaps being TRBD1 or TRBD2 (5 bases each). The CDR3 contains 14 residues. The germline V gene encodes CDR1 MNHEY and CDR2 SMNVEV (reference sequence). Trimming cost V 6 bases and J 0 bases, with 8 bases left between them. CDR3 amino acids: CASSWGPNTGELFF. The DNA of the CDR3 is TGTGCCAGCAGCTGGGGACCGAACACCGGGGAGCTGTTTTTT.

This chain uses TRBV19 with TRBJ2-1; a possible D gene is TRBD2 (6 bases). V was pared by 7 bases and J by 6 bases, with 16 bases between. Per germline, CDR1 LNHDA and CDR2 SQIVND (reference sequence). CDR3 length equals 14 residues. CDR3 sequence (DNA): TGTGCCAGTACTCCAGGAGGGCCCGCCAATGAGCAGTTCTTC. Translation: CASTPGGPANEQFF.

The V gene is TRBV6-4, the J gene TRBJ2-4; no clear D. CDR3 length: 13 amino acids. In germline, CDR1 is MRHNA, CDR2 SNTAGT. The V and J ends lost 7 bases and 0 bases respectively, with 7 bases between them. In nucleotides, the CDR3 is TGTGCCAGCAAAAGGTTAGCCAAAAACATTCAGTACTTC. Encoded protein: CASKRLAKNIQYF.